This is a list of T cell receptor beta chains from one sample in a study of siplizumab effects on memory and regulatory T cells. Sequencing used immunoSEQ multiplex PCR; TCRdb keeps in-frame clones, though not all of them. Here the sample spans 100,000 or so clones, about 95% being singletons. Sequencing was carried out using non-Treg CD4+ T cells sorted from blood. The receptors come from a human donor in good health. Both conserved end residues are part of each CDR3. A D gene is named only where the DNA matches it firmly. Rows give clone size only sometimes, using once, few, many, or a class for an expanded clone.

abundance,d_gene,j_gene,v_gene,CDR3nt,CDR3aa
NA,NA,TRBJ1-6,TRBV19,TGTGCCAGTAGTCCGGCCGGGACTAGACTTTCACCCCTCCACTTT,CASSPAGTRLSPLHF
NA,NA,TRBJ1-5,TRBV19,TGTGCCAGTGGGCTTGACTTAAATCAGCCCCAGCATTTT,CASGLDLNQPQHF
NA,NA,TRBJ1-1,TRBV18,TGTGCCAGCTCCCTCGCCGGGGGGGCCTTGAACACTGAAGCTTTCTTT,CASSLAGGALNTEAFF
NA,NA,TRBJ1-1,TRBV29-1,TGCAGCGTCCACGGGGTAGGCACTGAAGCTTTCTTT,CSVHGVGTEAFF
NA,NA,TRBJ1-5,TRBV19,TGTGCCAGTAGTATGGCGCGGCAGGGGCTTCATCAGCCCCAGCATTTT,CASSMARQGLHQPQHF
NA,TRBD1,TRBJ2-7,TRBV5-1,TGCGCCAGCAGCTTGTGGCAGGGGGACGGCGAGCAGTACTTC,CASSLWQGDGEQYF
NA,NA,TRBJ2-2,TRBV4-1,TGCGCCAGCAGCCAAGAGGCCCAGCGAAACACCGGGGAGCTGTTTTTT,CASSQEAQRNTGELFF
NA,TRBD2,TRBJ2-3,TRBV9,TGTGCCAGCAGCGTAGATTGGGAGGGAGGGGCGTACACAGATACGCAGTATTTT,CASSVDWEGGAYTDTQYF
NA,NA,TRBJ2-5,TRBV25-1,TGTGCCAGCAGTCCTGGGGGGTTTCGGGAGACCCAGTACTTC,CASSPGGFRETQYF
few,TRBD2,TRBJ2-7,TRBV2,TGTGCCAGCAGGGGGGGACTAGCGGGGTCCTACGAGCAGTACTTC,CASRGGLAGSYEQYF
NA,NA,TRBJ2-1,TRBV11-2,TGTGCCAGCAGCTTAAGCGCGGAATCCTACAATGAGCAGTTCTTC,CASSLSAESYNEQFF
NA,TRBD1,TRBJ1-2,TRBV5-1,TGCGCCAGCAGCCACCAACTGACACTAGGGGGCGCGGGGGGCTACACCTTC,CASSHQLTLGGAGGYTF
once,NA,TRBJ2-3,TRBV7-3,TGTGCCAGCAGCTCACCTCGTGGCGGAGCCAGCACAGATACGCAGTATTTT,CASSSPRGGASTDTQYF
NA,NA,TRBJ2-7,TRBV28,TGTGCCAGCAGTTTATGGTCCCGGCACAACTACGAGCAGTACTTC,CASSLWSRHNYEQYF
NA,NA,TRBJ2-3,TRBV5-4,TGTGCCAGCAGCATATCAGCAGATACGCAGTATTTT,CASSISADTQYF
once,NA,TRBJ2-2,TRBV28,TGTGCCAGCAGTACCCCTAGAGAGCTGTTTTTT,CASSTPRELFF
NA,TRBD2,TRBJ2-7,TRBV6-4,TGTGCCAGCAGTGACTCGAGTCGGGCACTGAGACCTTTTAGCGGGAGCACCTACGAGCAGTACTTC,CASSDSSRALRPFSGSTYEQYF
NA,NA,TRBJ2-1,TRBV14,TGTGCCAGCAGCCCAAGGGCGCCTGACCGAGGGACGACTCAGTTCTTC,CASSPRAPDRGTTQFF
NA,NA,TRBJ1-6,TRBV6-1,TGTGCCAGCAGTGAATTAGCAGGCTCCTATAATTCACCCCTCCACTTT,CASSELAGSYNSPLHF
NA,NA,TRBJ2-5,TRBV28,TGTGCCAGCCGAACCATGGGGGAGACCCAGTACTTC,CASRTMGETQYF
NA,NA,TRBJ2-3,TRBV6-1,TGTGCCAGCAGTGCTCTAGCGAGCACAGATACGCAGTATTTT,CASSALASTDTQYF
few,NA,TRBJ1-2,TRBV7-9,TGTGCCAGCACCCCACGGGGGTTCTTCTATGGCTACACCTTC,CASTPRGFFYGYTF
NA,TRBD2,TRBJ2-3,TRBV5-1,TGCGCCAGCAGCTGGAGCGGGAGAGGAACAGATACGCAGTATTTT,CASSWSGRGTDTQYF
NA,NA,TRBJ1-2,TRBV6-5,TGTGCCAGCAGTCAAGGGTCCTCCGAGGGCTACACCTTC,CASSQGSSEGYTF
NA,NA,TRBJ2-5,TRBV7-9,TGTGCCAGCAGCTTAATTTTGGGGGGAGAGACCCAGTACTTC,CASSLILGGETQYF
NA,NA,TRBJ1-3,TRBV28,TGTGCCAGCACTCTCTCACCCCACTCTGGAAACACCATATATTTT,CASTLSPHSGNTIYF
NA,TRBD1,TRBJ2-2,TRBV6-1,TGTGCCAGCACGGGACAGTCCGCCGGGGAGCTGTTTTTT,CASTGQSAGELFF
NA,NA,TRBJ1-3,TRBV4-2,TGTGCCAGCAGCCTCCCACAGGGTGGAAACACCATATATTTT,CASSLPQGGNTIYF
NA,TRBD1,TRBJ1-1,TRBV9,TGTGCCAGCAGCGTAACAGGGGGTACTGAAGCTTTCTTT,CASSVTGGTEAFF
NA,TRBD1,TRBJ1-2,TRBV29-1,TGCAGCGCCAGCCAGGGGGGCTATGGCTACACCTTC,CSASQGGYGYTF
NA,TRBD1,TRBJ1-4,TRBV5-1,TGCGCCAGCAGACCTGGACAGGGAAGCGAAAAACTGTTTTTT,CASRPGQGSEKLFF
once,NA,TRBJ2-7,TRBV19,TGTGCCAGTAGTCTCTCTCTCGGAGAGCAGTACTTC,CASSLSLGEQYF
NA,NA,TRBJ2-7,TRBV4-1,TGCGCCAGCAGCCAAAGGGCCGCGAGCTTCGAGCAGTACTTC,CASSQRAASFEQYF
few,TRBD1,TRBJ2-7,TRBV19,TGTGCCAGTAGTATAGCTGGGACAGGGGGCTACGAGCAGTACTTC,CASSIAGTGGYEQYF
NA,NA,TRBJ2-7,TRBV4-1,TGCGCCAGCAGCCAACCTCCCGGTTCCTACGAGCAGTACTTC,CASSQPPGSYEQYF
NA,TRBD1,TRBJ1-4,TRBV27,TGTGCCAGCAGGACAGGGTATGCAACTAATGAAAAACTGTTTTTT,CASRTGYATNEKLFF
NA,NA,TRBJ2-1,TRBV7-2,TGTGCCAGCAGCTTAGGGGCCAACAATGAGCAGTTCTTC,CASSLGANNEQFF
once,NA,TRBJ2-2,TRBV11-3,TGTGCCAGCAGCTTAACAGGGTTTGGTGCCGGGGAGCTGTTTTTT,CASSLTGFGAGELFF
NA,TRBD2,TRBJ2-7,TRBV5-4,TGTGCCAGCAGCTTGGGCCCGACCTTAGCGGGAGGGACCATATCGTGGGAGCAGTACTTC,CASSLGPTLAGGTISWEQYF
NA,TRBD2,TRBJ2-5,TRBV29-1,TGCAGCGTGAGGGGGACTAGCGGGAGAGAGACCCAGTACTTC,CSVRGTSGRETQYF
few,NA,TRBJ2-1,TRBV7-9,TGTGCCAGCAGCTTGGAGGGAGCCCCCAAGGATGAGCAGTTCTTC,CASSLEGAPKDEQFF
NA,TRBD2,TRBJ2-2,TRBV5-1,TGCGCCAGCAGCCCCAGGCGGGCTAGCGGGACGAACACCGGGGAGCTGTTTTTT,CASSPRRASGTNTGELFF
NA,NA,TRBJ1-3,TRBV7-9,TGTGCCAGCAGCTATAGGGAACCTGGAAACACCATATATTTT,CASSYREPGNTIYF
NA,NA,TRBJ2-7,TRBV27,TGTGCCAGCACCGATGGAACCGGCCGGTCCCGGATCTCGTTC,CASTDGTGRSRISF
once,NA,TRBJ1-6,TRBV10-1,TGCGCCAGCAGTGAGCTTGTCTCACCCCTCCACTTT,CASSELVSPLHF
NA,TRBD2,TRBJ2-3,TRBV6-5,TGTGCCAGCGGGATACTAGCGGGAGCCACAGATACGCAGTATTTT,CASGILAGATDTQYF
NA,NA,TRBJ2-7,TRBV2,TGTGCCAGCAGCGACAGCGGGTCCTCCTACGAGCAGTACTTC,CASSDSGSSYEQYF
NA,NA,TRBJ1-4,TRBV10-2,TGCGCCAGCAGTGGAGGCAGCTCTAATGAAAAACTGTTTTTT,CASSGGSSNEKLFF
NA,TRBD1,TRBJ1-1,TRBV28,TGTGCCAGCACCTCAGGGGGCCCAGACACTGAAGCTTTCTTT,CASTSGGPDTEAFF
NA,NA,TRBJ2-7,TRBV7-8,TGTGCCAGCAGCTCAGCCGGAGGGGTCTACGAGCAGTACTTC,CASSSAGGVYEQYF
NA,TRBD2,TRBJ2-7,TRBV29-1,TGCAGCGCGGGCTGGGGGGGATCGATCTACGAGCAGTACTTC,CSAGWGGSIYEQYF
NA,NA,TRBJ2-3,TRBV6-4,TGTGCCAGCAGTGACCACGGACACACAGATACGCAGTATTTT,CASSDHGHTDTQYF
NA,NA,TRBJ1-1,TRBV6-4,TGTGCCAGCAGTGACTCGATGGGTACTGAAGCTTTCTTT,CASSDSMGTEAFF
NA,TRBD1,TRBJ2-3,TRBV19,TGTGCCAGTAGTGCCGACAGGGGGGCAGATACGCAGTATTTT,CASSADRGADTQYF
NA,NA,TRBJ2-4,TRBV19,TGTGCCAGTAGTACCCACAGGGACCCAAAAAACATTCAGTACTTC,CASSTHRDPKNIQYF
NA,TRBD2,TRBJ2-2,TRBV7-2,TGTGCCAGCAGCCGGGGACTAGCGGAGTCCATCGGGGAGCTGTTTTTT,CASSRGLAESIGELFF
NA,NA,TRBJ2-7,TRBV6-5,TGTGCCAGCACCCCCAGTCGGGGCTCCAACTACGAGCAGTACTTC,CASTPSRGSNYEQYF
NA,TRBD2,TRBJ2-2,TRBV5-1,TGCGCCAGCAGCGTGACCGGGACTAGAAACACCGGGGAGCTGTTTTTT,CASSVTGTRNTGELFF
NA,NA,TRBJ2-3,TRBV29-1,TGCAGCGTTGAAGTTGCGGATACGCAGTATTTT,CSVEVADTQYF
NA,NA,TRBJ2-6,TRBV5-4,TGTGCCAGCAGTCCAGGCGGGGTTGACGGGGCCAACGTCCTGACTTTC,CASSPGGVDGANVLTF